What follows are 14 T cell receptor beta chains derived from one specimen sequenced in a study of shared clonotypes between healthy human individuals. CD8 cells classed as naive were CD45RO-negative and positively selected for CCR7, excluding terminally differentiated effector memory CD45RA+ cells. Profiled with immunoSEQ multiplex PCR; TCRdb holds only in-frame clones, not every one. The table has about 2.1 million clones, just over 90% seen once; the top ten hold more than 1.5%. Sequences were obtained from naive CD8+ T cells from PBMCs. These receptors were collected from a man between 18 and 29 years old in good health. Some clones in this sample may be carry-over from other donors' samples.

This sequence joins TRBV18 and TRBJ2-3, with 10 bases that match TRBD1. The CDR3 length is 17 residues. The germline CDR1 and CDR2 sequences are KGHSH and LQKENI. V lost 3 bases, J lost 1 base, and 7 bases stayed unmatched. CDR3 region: CASSPGTGVLGTDTQYF. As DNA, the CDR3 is TGTGCCAGCTCACCGGGGACAGGGGTCCTCGGCACAGATACGCAGTATTTT.

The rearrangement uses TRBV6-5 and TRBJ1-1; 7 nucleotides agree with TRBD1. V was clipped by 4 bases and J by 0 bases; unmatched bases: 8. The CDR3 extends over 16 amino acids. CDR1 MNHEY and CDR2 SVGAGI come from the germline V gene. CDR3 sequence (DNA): TGTGCCAGCAGTTCTTTACAGGGGCCGATGAACACTGAAGCTTTCTTT. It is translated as CASSSLQGPMNTEAFF.

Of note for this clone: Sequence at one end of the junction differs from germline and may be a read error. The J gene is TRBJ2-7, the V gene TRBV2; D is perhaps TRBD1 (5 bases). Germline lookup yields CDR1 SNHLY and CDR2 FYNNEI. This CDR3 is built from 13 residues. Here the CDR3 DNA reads TGTGCCAGCAGCGCCGACAGCACCTACGAGCAGCACTTC. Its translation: CASSADSTYEQHF.

The CDR3 loop reads CASSQESRLPYEQYF. CDR3 in DNA: TGCGCCAGCAGCCAAGAGAGCAGGCTCCCCTACGAGCAGTACTTC. The rearrangement uses TRBV4-1 and TRBJ2-7; no reliable D call. Germline V gene sequence: CDR1 MGHRA, CDR2 YSYEKL. Trimming stripped 0 bases from V and 2 bases from J, with 11 bases between. The CDR3 runs to 15 residues.

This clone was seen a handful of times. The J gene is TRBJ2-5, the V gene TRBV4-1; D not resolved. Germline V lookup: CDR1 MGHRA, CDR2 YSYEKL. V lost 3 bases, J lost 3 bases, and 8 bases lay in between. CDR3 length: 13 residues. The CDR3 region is CASSHTVKETQYF. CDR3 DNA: TGCGCCAGCAGCCATACAGTGAAAGAGACCCAGTACTTC.

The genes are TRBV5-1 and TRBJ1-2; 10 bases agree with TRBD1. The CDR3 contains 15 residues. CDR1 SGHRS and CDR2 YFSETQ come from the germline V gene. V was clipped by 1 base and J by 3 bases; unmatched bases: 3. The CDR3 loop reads CASSLPTGGDYGYTF. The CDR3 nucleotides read TGCGCCAGCAGCTTGCCGACAGGGGGCGACTATGGCTACACCTTC. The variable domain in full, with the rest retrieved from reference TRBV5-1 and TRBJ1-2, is KAGVTQTPRYLIKTRGQQVTLSCSPISGHRSVSWYQQTPGQGLQFLFEYFSETQRNKGNFPGRFSGRQFSNSRSEMNVSTLELGDSALYLCASSLPTGGDYGYTFGSGTRLTVV.

The CDR3 DNA is TGTGCCAGCAGCTCGGGACTAGCGGTTTCCTACGAGCAGTACTTC. Translated, it gives CASSSGLAVSYEQYF. The chain recombines TRBV7-9 with TRBJ2-7, with 11 bases lining up with TRBD2. CDR3 length: 15 amino acids. V shed 4 bases and J 1 base; nucleotides not matched to a gene: 3. Germline values: CDR1 SEHNR, CDR2 FQNEAQ (reference sequence).

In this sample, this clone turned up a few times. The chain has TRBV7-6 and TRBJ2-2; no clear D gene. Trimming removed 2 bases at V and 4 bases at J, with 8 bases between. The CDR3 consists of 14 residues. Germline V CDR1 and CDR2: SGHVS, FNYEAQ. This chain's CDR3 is CASSLSGFTGELFF. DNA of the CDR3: TGTGCCAGCAGCTTATCAGGTTTCACCGGGGAGCTGTTTTTT.

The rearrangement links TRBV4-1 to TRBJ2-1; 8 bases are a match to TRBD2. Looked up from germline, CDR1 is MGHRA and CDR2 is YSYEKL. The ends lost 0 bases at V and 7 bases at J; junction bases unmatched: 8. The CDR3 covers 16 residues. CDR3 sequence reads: CASSQEEAGVYNEQFF. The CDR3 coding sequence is TGCGCCAGCAGCCAAGAAGAAGCGGGAGTCTATAATGAGCAGTTCTTC.

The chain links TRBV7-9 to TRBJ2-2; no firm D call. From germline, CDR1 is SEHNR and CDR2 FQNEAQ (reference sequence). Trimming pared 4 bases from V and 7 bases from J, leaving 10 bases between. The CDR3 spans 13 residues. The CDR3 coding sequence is TGTGCCAGCAGCTCATCGAGAGGCGGGGAGCTGTTTTTT. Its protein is CASSSSRGGELFF.

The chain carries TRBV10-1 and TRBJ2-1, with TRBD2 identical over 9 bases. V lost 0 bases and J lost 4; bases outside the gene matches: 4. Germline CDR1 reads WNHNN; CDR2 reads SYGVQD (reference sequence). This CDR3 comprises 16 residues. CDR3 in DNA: TGCGCCAGCAGTGAGTCCATCCTAGCGGGGTACAATGAGCAGTTCTTC. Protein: CASSESILAGYNEQFF.

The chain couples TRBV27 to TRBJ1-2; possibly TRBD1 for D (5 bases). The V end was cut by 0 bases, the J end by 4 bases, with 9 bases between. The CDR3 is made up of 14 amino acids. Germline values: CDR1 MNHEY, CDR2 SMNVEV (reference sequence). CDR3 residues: CASSLSGQGYGYTF. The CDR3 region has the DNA TGTGCCAGCAGTTTATCGGGGCAGGGCTATGGCTACACCTTC.

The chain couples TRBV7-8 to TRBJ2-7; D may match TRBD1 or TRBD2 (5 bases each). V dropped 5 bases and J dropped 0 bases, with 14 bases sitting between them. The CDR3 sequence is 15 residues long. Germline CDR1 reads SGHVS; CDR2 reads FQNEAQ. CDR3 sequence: CASSQRDGDSYEQYF. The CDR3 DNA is TGTGCCAGCAGCCAGAGGGACGGTGACTCCTACGAGCAGTACTTC.

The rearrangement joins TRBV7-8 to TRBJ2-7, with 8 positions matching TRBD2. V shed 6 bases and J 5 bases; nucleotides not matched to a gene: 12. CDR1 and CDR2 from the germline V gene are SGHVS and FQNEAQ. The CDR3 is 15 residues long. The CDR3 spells CASSHTGGKVDEQYF. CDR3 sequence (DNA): TGTGCCAGCAGTCATACGGGGGGGAAGGTCGACGAGCAGTACTTC.